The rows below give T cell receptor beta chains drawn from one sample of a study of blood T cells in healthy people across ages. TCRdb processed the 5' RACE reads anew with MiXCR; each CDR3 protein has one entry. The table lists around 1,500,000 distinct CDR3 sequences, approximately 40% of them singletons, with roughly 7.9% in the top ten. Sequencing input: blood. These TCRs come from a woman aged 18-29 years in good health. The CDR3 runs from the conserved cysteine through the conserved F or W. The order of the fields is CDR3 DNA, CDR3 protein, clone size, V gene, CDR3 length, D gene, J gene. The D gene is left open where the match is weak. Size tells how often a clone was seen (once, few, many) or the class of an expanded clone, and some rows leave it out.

cdr3_nt: TGCGCCAGCAGCCCTACGGGACAGCAGTTAGGCTACACCTTC; cdr3_aa: CASSPTGQQLGYTF; clone_size: few; v_call: TRBV5-1; cdr3_length: 14; d_call: TRBD1; j_call: TRBJ1-2
cdr3_nt: TGTGCCAGCAGCGTAGCCCCAGGGCCGGCAGATACGCAGTATTTT; cdr3_aa: CASSVAPGPADTQYF; clone_size: NA; v_call: TRBV9; cdr3_length: 15; d_call: NA; j_call: TRBJ2-3
cdr3_nt: TGTGCCAGCAGTTACTCGATTGGTACAGTCTCTGGGGCCAACGTCCTGACTTTC; cdr3_aa: CASSYSIGTVSGANVLTF; clone_size: NA; v_call: TRBV6-5; cdr3_length: 18; d_call: NA; j_call: TRBJ2-6
cdr3_nt: TGTGCCAGCAGTGCAGACAGGGGCGATGAGCAGTTCTTC; cdr3_aa: CASSADRGDEQFF; clone_size: NA; v_call: TRBV2; cdr3_length: 13; d_call: TRBD1; j_call: TRBJ2-1
cdr3_nt: TGTGCCAGCAGCTTAGCCGGGACCCTGCGGGAAAAACTGTTTTTT; cdr3_aa: CASSLAGTLREKLFF; clone_size: NA; v_call: TRBV7-8; cdr3_length: 15; d_call: NA; j_call: TRBJ1-4
cdr3_nt: TGTGCCAGCAGCTTAGCAGAAGGAGGGAGCCTAAACTATGGCTACACCTTC; cdr3_aa: CASSLAEGGSLNYGYTF; clone_size: NA; v_call: TRBV7-2; cdr3_length: 17; d_call: NA; j_call: TRBJ1-2
cdr3_nt: TGTGCCAGCAGCCAAGTGGGGACGGACTATGGCTACACCTTC; cdr3_aa: CASSQVGTDYGYTF; clone_size: NA; v_call: TRBV14; cdr3_length: 14; d_call: NA; j_call: TRBJ1-2
cdr3_nt: TGCAGTGCTTCTAATAGCGGGATTCCTCAAGAGACCCAGTACTTC; cdr3_aa: CSASNSGIPQETQYF; clone_size: NA; v_call: TRBV20-1; cdr3_length: 15; d_call: TRBD2; j_call: TRBJ2-5
cdr3_nt: TGTGCCAGCAGCATAGACAGGGGGACCGGGGAGCTGTTTTTT; cdr3_aa: CASSIDRGTGELFF; clone_size: NA; v_call: TRBV7-2; cdr3_length: 14; d_call: TRBD1; j_call: TRBJ2-2
cdr3_nt: TGCGCCAGCACCCATGGACAGGGGATGATGGAGACCCAGTACTTC; cdr3_aa: CASTHGQGMMETQYF; clone_size: NA; v_call: TRBV5-1; cdr3_length: 15; d_call: TRBD1; j_call: TRBJ2-5
cdr3_nt: TGCGCCAGCAGCCAAGGGGGGCTCCTCCAAGAGACCCAGTTCTTC; cdr3_aa: CASSQGGLLQETQFF; clone_size: NA; v_call: TRBV4-1; cdr3_length: 15; d_call: NA; j_call: TRBJ2-1
cdr3_nt: TGTGCCAGCAGCGATATGGGACTCGAAGAAAAACTGTTTTTT; cdr3_aa: CASSDMGLEEKLFF; clone_size: NA; v_call: TRBV7-9; cdr3_length: 14; d_call: NA; j_call: TRBJ1-4
cdr3_nt: TGTGCCAGCAGCTTAAGTTCGGGGGGCAATCAGCCCCAGCATTTT; cdr3_aa: CASSLSSGGNQPQHF; clone_size: few; v_call: TRBV7-9; cdr3_length: 15; d_call: NA; j_call: TRBJ1-5
cdr3_nt: TGTGCCAGCAGCCAAGTTGGAGGGGCGCGGGATAATGAAAAACTGTTTTTT; cdr3_aa: CASSQVGGARDNEKLFF; clone_size: few; v_call: TRBV3-1; cdr3_length: 17; d_call: NA; j_call: TRBJ1-4
cdr3_nt: TGTGCCAGCAGCTTTCTAGCGACATCGAACACTGAAGCTTTCTTT; cdr3_aa: CASSFLATSNTEAFF; clone_size: few; v_call: TRBV6-5; cdr3_length: 15; d_call: NA; j_call: TRBJ1-1
cdr3_nt: TGTGCCAGCTATATATCGGGAGATATGAATGAGCAGTTCTTC; cdr3_aa: CASYISGDMNEQFF; clone_size: few; v_call: TRBV25-1; cdr3_length: 14; d_call: NA; j_call: TRBJ2-1
cdr3_nt: TGCAGCGGCAGACAGGGGGCGAACACCGGGGAGCTGTTTTTT; cdr3_aa: CSGRQGANTGELFF; clone_size: NA; v_call: TRBV29-1; cdr3_length: 14; d_call: TRBD1; j_call: TRBJ2-2
cdr3_nt: TGTGCCACCAGCAGAGAACGGGCTAGCGGGGCCCTCTACAATGAGCAGTTCTTC; cdr3_aa: CATSRERASGALYNEQFF; clone_size: NA; v_call: TRBV15; cdr3_length: 18; d_call: TRBD2; j_call: TRBJ2-1
cdr3_nt: TGTGCCAGCAGCGCAGGGAATACCTATGGCTACACCTTC; cdr3_aa: CASSAGNTYGYTF; clone_size: once; v_call: TRBV9; cdr3_length: 13; d_call: NA; j_call: TRBJ1-2
cdr3_nt: TGTGCCAGCAGACACAGGCAGATGAACACTGAAGCTTTCTTT; cdr3_aa: CASRHRQMNTEAFF; clone_size: NA; v_call: TRBV2; cdr3_length: 14; d_call: NA; j_call: TRBJ1-1
cdr3_nt: TGTGCCAGCAGTTTGATCGGCGGAGCGGGTGGGGGTAACTATGGCTACACCTTC; cdr3_aa: CASSLIGGAGGGNYGYTF; clone_size: NA; v_call: TRBV27; cdr3_length: 18; d_call: NA; j_call: TRBJ1-2
cdr3_nt: TGCAGTGCTACCTGGGACAGGGGCACTGAAGCTTTCTTT; cdr3_aa: CSATWDRGTEAFF; clone_size: NA; v_call: TRBV20-1; cdr3_length: 13; d_call: TRBD1; j_call: TRBJ1-1
cdr3_nt: TGCAGTGCTAGTGGGGGCCAGAACACTGAAGCTTTCTTT; cdr3_aa: CSASGGQNTEAFF; clone_size: NA; v_call: TRBV20-1; cdr3_length: 13; d_call: NA; j_call: TRBJ1-1
cdr3_nt: TGTGCCAGCAGCCAAGATCTGGCGGAACAAGAGACCCAGTACTTC; cdr3_aa: CASSQDLAEQETQYF; clone_size: NA; v_call: TRBV3-1; cdr3_length: 15; d_call: NA; j_call: TRBJ2-5
cdr3_nt: TGCGCCAGCAGCGGTCAACAGGGAGGGTACGATGAAGCTTTCTTT; cdr3_aa: CASSGQQGGYDEAFF; clone_size: few; v_call: TRBV5-1; cdr3_length: 15; d_call: NA; j_call: TRBJ1-1
cdr3_nt: TGTGCCAGCAGCTTGGCCGCTAGCGGGGGGGTATCTATCACAGATACGCAGTATTTT; cdr3_aa: CASSLAASGGVSITDTQYF; clone_size: NA; v_call: TRBV5-5; cdr3_length: 19; d_call: TRBD2; j_call: TRBJ2-3
cdr3_nt: TGCAGTGCTGGGACAGGCCCCGGGTACGAGCAGTACTTC; cdr3_aa: CSAGTGPGYEQYF; clone_size: NA; v_call: TRBV20-1; cdr3_length: 13; d_call: TRBD1; j_call: TRBJ2-7
cdr3_nt: TGTGCCAGCTTCCGGACTAGTCCCTACGAGCAGTACTTC; cdr3_aa: CASFRTSPYEQYF; clone_size: NA; v_call: TRBV28; cdr3_length: 13; d_call: TRBD2; j_call: TRBJ2-7
cdr3_nt: TGTGCCAGCGGTTTAAGGGCAGGGGCGCACTATGGCTACACCTTC; cdr3_aa: CASGLRAGAHYGYTF; clone_size: NA; v_call: TRBV12-3/TRBV12-4; cdr3_length: 15; d_call: NA; j_call: TRBJ1-2
cdr3_nt: TGCGCCAGCAGCCCCCAGGGGGGGGGGCGAGCTAATGAAAAACTGTTTTTT; cdr3_aa: CASSPQGGGRANEKLFF; clone_size: NA; v_call: TRBV4-1; cdr3_length: 17; d_call: TRBD1; j_call: TRBJ1-4
cdr3_nt: TGCGCCAGCAGCCAAGATGAGATGGGACCCCAAGAGACCCAGTACTTC; cdr3_aa: CASSQDEMGPQETQYF; clone_size: NA; v_call: TRBV4-1; cdr3_length: 16; d_call: NA; j_call: TRBJ2-5
cdr3_nt: TGTGCCACCAGCAGTCCACTTTACGAGCAGTACTTC; cdr3_aa: CATSSPLYEQYF; clone_size: NA; v_call: TRBV15; cdr3_length: 12; d_call: NA; j_call: TRBJ2-7
cdr3_nt: TGCAGTGTACTCGGGAGGGCCTGGGAGACCCAGTACTTC; cdr3_aa: CSVLGRAWETQYF; clone_size: NA; v_call: TRBV20-1; cdr3_length: 13; d_call: TRBD2; j_call: TRBJ2-5
cdr3_nt: TGTGCCAGCAGCCTCGGTGGGCGCCAGGGGGCTAGGTATGGCTACACCTTC; cdr3_aa: CASSLGGRQGARYGYTF; clone_size: NA; v_call: TRBV3-1; cdr3_length: 17; d_call: TRBD1; j_call: TRBJ1-2
cdr3_nt: TGTGCCAGCAGTGATTCGGGGGGCTTCACAGATACGCAGTATTTT; cdr3_aa: CASSDSGGFTDTQYF; clone_size: few; v_call: TRBV2; cdr3_length: 15; d_call: NA; j_call: TRBJ2-3
cdr3_nt: TGTGCCACCAGTGATACTAGCGGGGTTCTCTCCTACAATGAGCAGTACTTC; cdr3_aa: CATSDTSGVLSYNEQYF; clone_size: NA; v_call: TRBV24-1; cdr3_length: 17; d_call: TRBD2; j_call: TRBJ2-7
cdr3_nt: TGTGCCAGCAGGAATTGGGAAGGGGATGGGGAGCAGTACTTC; cdr3_aa: CASRNWEGDGEQYF; clone_size: NA; v_call: TRBV6-1; cdr3_length: 14; d_call: NA; j_call: TRBJ2-4
cdr3_nt: TGTGCCAGCAGCCCAGGAGGGACAGGAACCTACGAGCAGTACTTC; cdr3_aa: CASSPGGTGTYEQYF; clone_size: NA; v_call: TRBV7-2; cdr3_length: 15; d_call: TRBD1; j_call: TRBJ2-7
cdr3_nt: TGCAGTGCTTCCCCGAGCTCCTACGAGCAGTACTTC; cdr3_aa: CSASPSSYEQYF; clone_size: few; v_call: TRBV20-1; cdr3_length: 12; d_call: NA; j_call: TRBJ2-7
cdr3_nt: TGCGCCAGCAGCCCTCTACAGGGTTCTAACTATGGCTACACCTTC; cdr3_aa: CASSPLQGSNYGYTF; clone_size: NA; v_call: TRBV5-1; cdr3_length: 15; d_call: NA; j_call: TRBJ1-2
cdr3_nt: TGTGCCAGCAGCCTACTAGCGGGGTACACAGATACGCAGTATTTT; cdr3_aa: CASSLLAGYTDTQYF; clone_size: few; v_call: TRBV7-2; cdr3_length: 15; d_call: TRBD2; j_call: TRBJ2-3
cdr3_nt: TGCAGTGCTAGAGAGTTGGGACGGGCTAGCACAGATACGCAGTATTTT; cdr3_aa: CSARELGRASTDTQYF; clone_size: NA; v_call: TRBV20-1; cdr3_length: 16; d_call: NA; j_call: TRBJ2-3
cdr3_nt: TGCGCCAGCAGCCAAGATACAGGGTGGGGCTACACCTTC; cdr3_aa: CASSQDTGWGYTF; clone_size: NA; v_call: TRBV4-1; cdr3_length: 13; d_call: NA; j_call: TRBJ1-2
cdr3_nt: TGTGCCAGCAGCTTGACGGACGGACCGTCGTACGAGCAGTACTTC; cdr3_aa: CASSLTDGPSYEQYF; clone_size: NA; v_call: TRBV5-5; cdr3_length: 15; d_call: NA; j_call: TRBJ2-7
cdr3_nt: TGTGCCACCCAATATCGGGGAGAATCCTACGAGCAGTACTTC; cdr3_aa: CATQYRGESYEQYF; clone_size: few; v_call: TRBV24-1; cdr3_length: 14; d_call: NA; j_call: TRBJ2-7
cdr3_nt: TGTGCCAGTAGTATAGTGAGCAGTCCCCCAGATACGCAGTATTTT; cdr3_aa: CASSIVSSPPDTQYF; clone_size: NA; v_call: TRBV19; cdr3_length: 15; d_call: NA; j_call: TRBJ2-3
cdr3_nt: TGTGCCAGCAGTTTTCCTAATGGAGATACGCAGTATTTT; cdr3_aa: CASSFPNGDTQYF; clone_size: NA; v_call: TRBV27; cdr3_length: 13; d_call: NA; j_call: TRBJ2-3